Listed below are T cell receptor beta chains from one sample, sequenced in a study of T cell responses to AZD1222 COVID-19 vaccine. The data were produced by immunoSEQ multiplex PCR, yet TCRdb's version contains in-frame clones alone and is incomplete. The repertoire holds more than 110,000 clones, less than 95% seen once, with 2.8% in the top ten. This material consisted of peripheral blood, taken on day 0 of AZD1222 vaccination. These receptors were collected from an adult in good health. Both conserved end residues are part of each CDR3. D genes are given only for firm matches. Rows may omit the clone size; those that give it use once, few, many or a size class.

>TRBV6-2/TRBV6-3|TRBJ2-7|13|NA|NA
CASSYSNVYEQYF
TGTGCCAGCAGTTACTCGAATGTCTACGAGCAGTACTTC
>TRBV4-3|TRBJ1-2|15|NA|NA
CASSQVAQRAYGYTF
TGCGCCAGCAGCCAAGTTGCCCAGAGAGCCTATGGCTACACCTTC
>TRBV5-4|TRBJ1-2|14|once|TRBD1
CASSPDRTNYGYTF
TGTGCCAGCAGCCCGGACAGGACCAACTATGGCTACACCTTC
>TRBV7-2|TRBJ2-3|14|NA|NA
CASSLRVPLDTQYF
TGTGCCAGCAGCTTAAGAGTCCCTCTGGATACGCAGTATTTT
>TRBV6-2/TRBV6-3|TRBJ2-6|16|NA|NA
CASSYSRVSGANVLTF
TGTGCCAGCAGTTACTCGCGGGTCTCTGGGGCCAACGTCCTGACTTTC
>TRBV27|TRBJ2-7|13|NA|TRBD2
CASSLSRTGGQYF
TGTGCCAGCAGTTTATCACGGACGGGAGGGCAGTACTTC
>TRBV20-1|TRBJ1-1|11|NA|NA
CSASFDTEAFF
TGCAGTGCTAGTTTCGACACTGAAGCTTTCTTT
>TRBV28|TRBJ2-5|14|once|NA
CASSPLHRQETQYF
TGTGCCAGCAGTCCTCTCCACCGTCAAGAGACCCAGTACTTC
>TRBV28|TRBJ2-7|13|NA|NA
CASSSDGGGEQYF
TGTGCCAGCAGTTCGGACGGTGGGGGCGAGCAGTACTTC
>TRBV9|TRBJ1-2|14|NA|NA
CASSEETGRRGYTF
TGTGCCAGCAGCGAAGAAACAGGCCGGCGTGGCTACACCTTC
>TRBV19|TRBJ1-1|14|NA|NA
CASSHPPHYTEAFF
TGTGCCAGTAGTCATCCTCCCCACTACACTGAAGCTTTCTTT
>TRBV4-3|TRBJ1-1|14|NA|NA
CASSQEPSKTEAFF
TGCGCCAGCAGCCAAGAACCGAGTAAAACTGAAGCTTTCTTT
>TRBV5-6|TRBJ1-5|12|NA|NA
CASSFWSQPQHF
TGTGCCAGCAGCTTCTGGAGTCAGCCCCAGCATTTT
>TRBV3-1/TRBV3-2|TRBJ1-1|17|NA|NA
CASSPRRSLGLNTEAFF
TGTGCCAGCAGCCCGCGGAGGTCCCTCGGCCTAAACACTGAAGCTTTCTTT
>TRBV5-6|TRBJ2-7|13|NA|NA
CASSPFSSYEQYF
TGTGCCAGCAGCCCATTTAGCTCCTACGAGCAGTACTTC
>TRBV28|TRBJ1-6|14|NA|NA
CASSSRVWNSPLHF
TGTGCCAGCAGCTCCAGGGTTTGGAATTCACCCCTCCACTTT
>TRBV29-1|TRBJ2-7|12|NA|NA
CSARRGSYEQYF
TGCAGCGCCAGGCGGGGCTCCTACGAGCAGTACTTC
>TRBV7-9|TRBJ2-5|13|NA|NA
CASSLASTKTQYF
TGTGCCAGCAGCTTAGCTAGCACAAAGACCCAGTACTTC
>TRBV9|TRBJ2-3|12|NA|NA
CASRGSTDTQYF
TGTGCCAGCAGGGGTAGCACAGATACGCAGTATTTT
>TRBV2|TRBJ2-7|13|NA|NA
CASWDGSSYEQYF
TGTGCCAGCTGGGACGGAAGCTCCTACGAGCAGTACTTC
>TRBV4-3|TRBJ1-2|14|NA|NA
CASSPDDGGYGYTF
TGCGCCAGCAGCCCCGACGATGGGGGCTATGGCTACACCTTC